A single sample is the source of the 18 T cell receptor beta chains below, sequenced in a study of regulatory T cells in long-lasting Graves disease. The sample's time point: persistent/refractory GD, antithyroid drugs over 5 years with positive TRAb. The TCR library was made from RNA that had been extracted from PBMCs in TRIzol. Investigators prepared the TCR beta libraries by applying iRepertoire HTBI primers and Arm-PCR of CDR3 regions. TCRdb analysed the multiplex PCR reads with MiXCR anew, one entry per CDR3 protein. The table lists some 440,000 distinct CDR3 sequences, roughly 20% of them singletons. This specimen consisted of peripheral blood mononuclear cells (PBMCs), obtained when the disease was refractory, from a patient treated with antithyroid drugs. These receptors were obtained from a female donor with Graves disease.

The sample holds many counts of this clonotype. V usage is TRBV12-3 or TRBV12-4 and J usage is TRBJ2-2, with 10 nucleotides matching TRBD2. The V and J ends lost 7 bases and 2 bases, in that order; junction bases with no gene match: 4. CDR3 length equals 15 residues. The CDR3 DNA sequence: TGTGCCAGCAATCCTAGCGGGAGTAACACCGGGGAGCTGTTTTTT. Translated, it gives CASNPSGSNTGELFF.

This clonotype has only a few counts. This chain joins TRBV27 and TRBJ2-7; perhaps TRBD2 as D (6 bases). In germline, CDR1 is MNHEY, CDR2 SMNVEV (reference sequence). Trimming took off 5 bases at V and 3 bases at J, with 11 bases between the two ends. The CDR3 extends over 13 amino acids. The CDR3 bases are TGTGCCAGCAGTCGCGGGACTTTCTACGAGCAGTACTTC. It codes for CASSRGTFYEQYF.

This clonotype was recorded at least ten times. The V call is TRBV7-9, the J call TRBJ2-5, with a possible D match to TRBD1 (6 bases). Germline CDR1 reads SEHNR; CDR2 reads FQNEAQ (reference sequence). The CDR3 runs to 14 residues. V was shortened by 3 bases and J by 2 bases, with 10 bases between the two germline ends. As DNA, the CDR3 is TGTGCCAGCAGCTTGGCAGGGGTTCAAGAGACCCAGTACTTC. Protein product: CASSLAGVQETQYF.

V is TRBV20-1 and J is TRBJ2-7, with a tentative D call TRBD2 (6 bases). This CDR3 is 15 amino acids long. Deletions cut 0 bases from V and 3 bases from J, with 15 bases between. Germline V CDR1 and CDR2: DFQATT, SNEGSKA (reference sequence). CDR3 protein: CSARDPTGGIYEQYF. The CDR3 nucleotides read TGCAGTGCTAGAGATCCGACCGGCGGGATCTACGAGCAGTACTTC.

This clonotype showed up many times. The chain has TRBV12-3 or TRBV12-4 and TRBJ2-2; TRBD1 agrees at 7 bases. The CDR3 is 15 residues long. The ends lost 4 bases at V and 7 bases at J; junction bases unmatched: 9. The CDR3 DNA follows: TGTGCCAGCAGTTCCCCCCGGACAGGCGACGGGGAGCTGTTTTTT. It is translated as CASSSPRTGDGELFF.

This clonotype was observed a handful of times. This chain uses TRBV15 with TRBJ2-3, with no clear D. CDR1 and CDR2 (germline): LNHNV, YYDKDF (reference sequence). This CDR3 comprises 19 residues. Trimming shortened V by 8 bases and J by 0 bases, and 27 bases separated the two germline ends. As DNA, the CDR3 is TGTGCCACCCGCTTAGGATCGTCGGTGTCAGAAACTAGCACAGATACGCAGTATTTT. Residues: CATRLGSSVSETSTDTQYF.

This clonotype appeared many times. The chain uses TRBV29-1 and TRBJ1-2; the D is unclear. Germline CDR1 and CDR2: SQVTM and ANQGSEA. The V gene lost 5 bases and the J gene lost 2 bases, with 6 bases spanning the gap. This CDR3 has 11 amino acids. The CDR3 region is CSVPKNYGYTF. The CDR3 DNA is TGCAGCGTTCCCAAGAACTATGGCTACACCTTC.

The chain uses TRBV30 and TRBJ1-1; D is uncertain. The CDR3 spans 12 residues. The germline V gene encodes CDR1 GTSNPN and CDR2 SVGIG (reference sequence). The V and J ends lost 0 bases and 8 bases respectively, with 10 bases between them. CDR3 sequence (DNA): TGTGCCTGGAGTGTTCGTGCACAGGAAGCTTTCTTT. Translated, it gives CAWSVRAQEAFF.

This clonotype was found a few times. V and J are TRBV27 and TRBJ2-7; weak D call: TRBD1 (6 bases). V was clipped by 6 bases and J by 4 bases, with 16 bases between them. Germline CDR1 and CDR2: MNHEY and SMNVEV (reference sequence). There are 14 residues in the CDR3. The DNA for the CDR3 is TGTGCCAGCAGCCCGCCAGGACAGAAATACGAGCAGTACTTC. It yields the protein CASSPPGQKYEQYF.

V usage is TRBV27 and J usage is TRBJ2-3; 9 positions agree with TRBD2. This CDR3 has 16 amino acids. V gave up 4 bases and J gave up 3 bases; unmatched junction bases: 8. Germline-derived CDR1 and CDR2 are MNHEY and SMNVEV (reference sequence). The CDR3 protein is CASSSPLAGMTDTQYF. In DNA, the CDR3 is TGTGCCAGCAGTTCCCCCCTAGCGGGAATGACAGATACGCAGTATTTT.

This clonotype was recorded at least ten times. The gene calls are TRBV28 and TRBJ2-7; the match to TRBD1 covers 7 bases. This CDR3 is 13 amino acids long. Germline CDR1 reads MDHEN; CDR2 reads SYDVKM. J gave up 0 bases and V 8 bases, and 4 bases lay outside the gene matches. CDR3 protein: CASLGQDSYEQYF. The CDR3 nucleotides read TGTGCCAGCCTAGGACAGGACTCCTACGAGCAGTACTTC.

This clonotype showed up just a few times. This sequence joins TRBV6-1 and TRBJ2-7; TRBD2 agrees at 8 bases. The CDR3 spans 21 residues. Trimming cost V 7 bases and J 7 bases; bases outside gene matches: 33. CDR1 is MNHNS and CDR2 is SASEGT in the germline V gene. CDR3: CASKNLPPGFQSGRGLWEQYF. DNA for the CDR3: TGTGCCAGCAAGAACCTTCCCCCTGGCTTTCAAAGCGGGAGAGGGCTGTGGGAGCAGTACTTC.

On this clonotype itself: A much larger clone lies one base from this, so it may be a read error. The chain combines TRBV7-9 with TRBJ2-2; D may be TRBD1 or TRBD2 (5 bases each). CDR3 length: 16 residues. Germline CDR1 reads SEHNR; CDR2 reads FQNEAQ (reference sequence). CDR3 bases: TGTGCCAGCAGCTTAGGGAGTTTGATGGACACCGGGGAGCTGCTTTTT. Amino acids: CASSLGSLMDTGELLF.

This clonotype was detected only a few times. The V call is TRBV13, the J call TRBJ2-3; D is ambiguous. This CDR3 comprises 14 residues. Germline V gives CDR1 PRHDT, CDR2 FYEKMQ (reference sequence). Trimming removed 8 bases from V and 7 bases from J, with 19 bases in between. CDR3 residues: CASSSLGDWYTQYF. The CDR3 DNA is TGTGCCAGCTCTTCCTTGGGCGACTGGTATACGCAGTATTTT. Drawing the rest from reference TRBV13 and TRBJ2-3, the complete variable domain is AAGVIQSPRHLIKEKRETATLKCYPIPRHDTVYWYQQGPGQDPQFLISFYEKMQSDKGSIPDRFSAQQFSDYHSELNMSSLELGDSALYFCASSSLGDWYTQYFGPGTRLTVL.

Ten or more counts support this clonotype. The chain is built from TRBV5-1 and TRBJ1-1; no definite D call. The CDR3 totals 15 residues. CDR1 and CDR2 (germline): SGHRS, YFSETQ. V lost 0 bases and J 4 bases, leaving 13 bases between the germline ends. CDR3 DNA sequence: TGCGCCAGCAGCTTGGAGGTGAGTTGGGCCACTGAAGCTTTCTTT. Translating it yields CASSLEVSWATEAFF.

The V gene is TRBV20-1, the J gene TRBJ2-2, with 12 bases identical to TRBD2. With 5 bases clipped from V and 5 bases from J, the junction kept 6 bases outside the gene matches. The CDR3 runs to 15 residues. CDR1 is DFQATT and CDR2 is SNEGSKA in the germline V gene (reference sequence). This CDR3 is CSARTSGRRTGELFF. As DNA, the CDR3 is TGCAGTGCTCGAACTAGCGGGAGGAGAACCGGGGAGCTGTTTTTT.

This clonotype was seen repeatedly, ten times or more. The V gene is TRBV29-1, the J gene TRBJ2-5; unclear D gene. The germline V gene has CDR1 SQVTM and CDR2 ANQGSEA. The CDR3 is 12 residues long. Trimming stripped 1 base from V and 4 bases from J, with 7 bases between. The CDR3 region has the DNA TGCAGCGTTGAAGGGTTTAGAGAGACCCAGTACTTC. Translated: CSVEGFRETQYF. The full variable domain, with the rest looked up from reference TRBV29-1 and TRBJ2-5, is SAVISQKPSRDICQRGTSLTIQCQVDSQVTMMFWYRQQPGQSLTLIATANQGSEATYESGFVIDKFPISRPNLTFSTLTVSNMSPEDSSIYLCSVEGFRETQYFGPGTRLLVL.

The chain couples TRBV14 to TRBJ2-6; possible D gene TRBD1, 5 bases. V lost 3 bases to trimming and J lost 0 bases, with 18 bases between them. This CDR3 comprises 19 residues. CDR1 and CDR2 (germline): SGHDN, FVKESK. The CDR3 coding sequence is TGTGCCAGCAGCCAGAGGACATCCCCACTCTTCTCTGGGGCCAACGTCCTGACTTTC. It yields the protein CASSQRTSPLFSGANVLTF.